What follows are 21 T cell receptor beta chains derived from one specimen sequenced in a study of shared clonotypes between healthy human individuals. Clones were sequenced by immunoSEQ multiplex PCR, and TCRdb holds only the in-frame ones, with some missing. The sample has approximately 530,000 clones, 90% to 97% seen once; the top ten hold about 0.06%. The specimen sequenced was naive CD4+ T cells sorted from blood. As for subset: CD45RA+ positively selected. The receptors derive from a woman aged 25 to 45 in good health.

J is TRBJ1-6 and V is TRBV7-6; D call uncertain. V lost 2 bases, J lost 0 bases, and 2 bases lay in between. CDR3 length equals 14 residues. Germline CDR1 and CDR2: SGHVS and FNYEAQ. The CDR3: CASSLHSYNSPLHF. CDR3 DNA sequence: TGTGCCAGCAGCTTACACTCCTATAATTCACCCCTCCACTTT. Looking up the rest from reference TRBV7-6 and TRBJ1-6 gives the full variable domain: GAGVSQSPRYKVTKRGQDVALRCDPISGHVSLYWYRQALGQGPEFLTYFNYEAQQDKSGLPNDRFSAERPEGSISTLTIQRTEQRDSAMYRCASSLHSYNSPLHFGNGTRLTVT.

On this clone: The junction departs from the called germline gene at one end, perhaps through a read error. The chain combines TRBV28 with TRBJ2-3; the D gene is possibly TRBD1 (5 bases). This CDR3 has 12 amino acids. CDR1 MDHEN and CDR2 SYDVKM come from the germline V gene. The CDR3 reads CASSLDTNTQYF. The CDR3 bases are TGTGCCAGCAGCCTGGACACAAATACGCAGTATTTT.

The V gene is TRBV6-5, the J gene TRBJ1-2, with 9 bases aligning to TRBD1. The germline CDR1 and CDR2 sequences are MNHEY and SVGAGI. J gave up 10 bases and V 0 bases, and 3 bases lay outside the gene matches. There are 13 residues in the CDR3. The DNA for the CDR3 is TGTGCCAGCAGTTACTCGGGACAGGGTCCCTACACCTTC. Translated, it gives CASSYSGQGPYTF.

The chain employs TRBV29-1 and TRBJ2-1; 10 nucleotides match TRBD1. Per the germline V gene, CDR1 is SQVTM and CDR2 is ANQGSEA. There are 14 residues in the CDR3. The V segment lost 4 bases and the J segment 3 bases; nucleotides outside the gene matches: 3. The CDR3 coding sequence is TGCAGCGTTGTGGGACAGGGGAACTACAATGAGCAGTTCTTC. Its translation is CSVVGQGNYNEQFF.

Written as DNA, the CDR3 is TGTGCCAGCTCACCGGACAGGGTGGCGTTCCCTGAAGCTTTCTTT. This translates into CASSPDRVAFPEAFF. The genes are TRBV18 and TRBJ1-1; TRBD1 matches at 8 bases. Per the germline V gene, CDR1 is KGHSH and CDR2 is LQKENI. There are 15 residues in the CDR3. V shed 3 bases and J 6 bases; nucleotides not matched to a gene: 9.

This clone has a handful of counts. The chain carries TRBV18 and TRBJ2-7; no clear D. V lost 3 bases and J 7 bases, leaving 13 bases between the germline ends. The length of the CDR3 is 13 residues. Germline V gene data show CDR1 as KGHSH and CDR2 as LQKENI. CDR3 coding DNA: TGTGCCAGCTCACCCGTCCTCGGACCGGAGCAGTACTTC. Translation gives CASSPVLGPEQYF.

V usage is TRBV28 and J usage is TRBJ1-5, with D possibly matching TRBD1 (5 bases). Germline V gene data show CDR1 as MDHEN and CDR2 as SYDVKM. The germline V and J ends were trimmed by 2 bases and 3 bases, with 14 bases remaining between them. The CDR3 is 16 amino acids. DNA for the CDR3: TGTGCCAGCAGTTTAGCCGGGGCATTAGTCAATCAGCCCCAGCATTTT. Protein product: CASSLAGALVNQPQHF.

The chain carries TRBV28 and TRBJ2-1; perhaps TRBD2 as D (6 bases). Looked up from germline, CDR1 is MDHEN and CDR2 is SYDVKM. V dropped 6 bases and J dropped 8 bases, with 11 bases sitting between them. The CDR3 has 12 residues. CDR3 sequence: CASSRRRDEQFF. The CDR3 DNA reads TGTGCCAGCAGCCGGAGGAGGGATGAGCAGTTCTTC.

The V and J genes are TRBV6-5 and TRBJ2-7; D may be TRBD1 (7 bases). V dropped 3 bases and J dropped 6 bases, with 15 bases sitting between them. The CDR3 covers 14 residues. Per germline, CDR1 MNHEY and CDR2 SVGAGI. The CDR3 is CASSYAGGKVEQYF. The CDR3 DNA is TGTGCCAGCAGTTATGCAGGGGGGAAGGTCGAGCAGTACTTC.

The rearrangement joins TRBV4-1 to TRBJ2-3, with D perhaps matching TRBD2 (6 bases). From germline, CDR1 is MGHRA and CDR2 YSYEKL. V was pared by 4 bases and J by 0 bases, with 26 bases between. CDR3 size: 20 residues. This CDR3 is CASSRLPTSRATSSTDTQYF. The CDR3 bases are TGCGCCAGCAGCCGGCTACCAACTAGCCGCGCGACCTCTAGCACAGATACGCAGTATTTT.

V is TRBV11-2 and J is TRBJ2-5, with D maybe TRBD1 (6 bases). Germline loops: CDR1 SGHAT, CDR2 FQNNGV. The CDR3 is 14 amino acids. V lost 1 base and J lost 4, with 10 bases in between. This CDR3 is CASSLVRGVETQYF. The CDR3 DNA is TGTGCCAGCAGCTTAGTCAGGGGCGTAGAGACCCAGTACTTC.

This rearrangement joins TRBV27 to TRBJ2-7, with 9 bases aligning to TRBD1. This CDR3 comprises 14 residues. Germline CDR1 MNHEY, CDR2 SMNVEV (reference sequence). Losses at the gene ends were 8 bases for V and 3 bases for J; bases not matched to a gene: 8. The CDR3 region has the DNA TGTGCCAGCTGGCGCCCGGGACAGGGCTACGAGCAGTACTTC. Protein: CASWRPGQGYEQYF.

J is TRBJ2-2 and V is TRBV10-1, with D unresolved. Germline V CDR1 and CDR2: WNHNN, SYGVQD (reference sequence). V gave up 4 bases and J gave up 6 bases, with 9 bases separating them. This CDR3 has 13 amino acids. CDR3 in amino acids: CASSVVDPGELFF. The DNA for the CDR3 is TGCGCCAGCAGTGTAGTTGACCCCGGGGAGCTGTTTTTT.

The V call is TRBV28, the J call TRBJ2-7; 8 bases line up with TRBD2. Germline trimming cut 3 bases from V and 0 bases from J; bases unmatched to any gene: 10. This CDR3 contains 17 residues. Germline CDR1 reads MDHEN; CDR2 reads SYDVKM. The CDR3 loop reads CASSFPGREVFSYEQYF. The CDR3 DNA reads as TGTGCCAGCAGTTTTCCCGGGCGGGAGGTCTTCTCCTACGAGCAGTACTTC.

CDR3 sequence: CASSIDAGISNQPQHF. In DNA form, the CDR3 reads TGTGCCAGTAGTATAGACGCGGGGATTAGCAATCAGCCCCAGCATTTT. The J gene is TRBJ1-5, the V gene TRBV19; D unresolved. From germline, CDR1 is LNHDA and CDR2 SQIVND (reference sequence). V dropped 0 bases and J dropped 0 bases, with 9 bases sitting between them. This CDR3 comprises 16 residues.

The rearrangement links TRBV6-1 to TRBJ2-7; D may be TRBD1 or TRBD2 (5 bases each). The ends were cut back, 5 bases at V and 2 bases at J, with 7 bases in the middle. Germline V gene lookup returns CDR1 MNHNS and CDR2 SASEGT. This CDR3 region has 12 residues. The CDR3 nucleotides read TGTGCCAGCAGTCGGGACGCCTACGAGCAGTACTTC. Translated, it gives CASSRDAYEQYF.

In its sample, this clone was seen once. The rearrangement uses TRBV7-3 and TRBJ2-5, with D tentatively TRBD1 (6 bases). CDR1 is SGHTA, CDR2 FQGTGA, per germline. Trimming shortened V by 5 bases and J by 5 bases, and 18 bases separated the two germline ends. The CDR3 has 15 residues. Here the CDR3 reads CASSASTGEGETQYF. The CDR3 DNA is TGTGCCAGCAGCGCCTCGACAGGAGAAGGCGAGACCCAGTACTTC.

This rearrangement joins TRBV27 to TRBJ2-2; 12 bases map to TRBD2. CDR1 is MNHEY, CDR2 SMNVEV, per germline (reference sequence). Trimming removed 9 bases from V and 7 bases from J; junction bases left unmatched: 6. The CDR3 has 14 amino acids. For the CDR3, the DNA is TGTGCCAGGTTTACGGGACTAGCGGGCGGGGAGCTGTTTTTT. As protein: CARFTGLAGGELFF.

A single count supports this clone. The CDR3 nucleotides read TGTGCCAGCAGTTTATGGGACATCACAGATACGCAGTATTTT. As protein: CASSLWDITDTQYF. The chain joins TRBV28 to TRBJ2-3; tentative D call: TRBD1 (5 bases). This CDR3 spans 14 amino acids. The V gene lost 0 bases and the J gene lost 2 bases, with 6 bases spanning the gap. CDR1 is MDHEN and CDR2 is SYDVKM in the germline V gene.

V usage is TRBV5-4 and J usage is TRBJ2-2; perhaps TRBD1 as D (6 bases). Germline CDR1 reads SGHNT; CDR2 reads YYREEE (reference sequence). CDR3 length: 16 residues. The V end was cut by 3 bases, the J end by 0 bases, with 12 bases between. CDR3 DNA sequence: TGTGCCAGCAGCTCGGAGACAGGCGCGAACACCGGGGAGCTGTTTTTT. Its protein product is CASSSETGANTGELFF.

A word on this clone: Other nucleotide sequences from this sample produce the same CDR3. The rearrangement uses TRBV19 and TRBJ2-7; 7 bases agree with TRBD1. Germline V gene lookup returns CDR1 LNHDA and CDR2 SQIVND (reference sequence). The CDR3 has 14 amino acids. V gave up 2 bases and J gave up 0 bases; unmatched junction bases: 1. Here the CDR3 reads CASSIRDSSYEQYF. In DNA, the CDR3 is TGTGCCAGTAGTATAAGGGACAGCTCCTACGAGCAGTACTTC. Supplemented by reference TRBV19 and TRBJ2-7, the full variable domain reads DGGITQSPKYLFRKEGQNVTLSCEQNLNHDAMYWYRQDPGQGLRLIYYSQIVNDFQKGDIAEGYSVSREKKESFPLTVTSAQKNPTAFYLCASSIRDSSYEQYFGPGTRLTVT.